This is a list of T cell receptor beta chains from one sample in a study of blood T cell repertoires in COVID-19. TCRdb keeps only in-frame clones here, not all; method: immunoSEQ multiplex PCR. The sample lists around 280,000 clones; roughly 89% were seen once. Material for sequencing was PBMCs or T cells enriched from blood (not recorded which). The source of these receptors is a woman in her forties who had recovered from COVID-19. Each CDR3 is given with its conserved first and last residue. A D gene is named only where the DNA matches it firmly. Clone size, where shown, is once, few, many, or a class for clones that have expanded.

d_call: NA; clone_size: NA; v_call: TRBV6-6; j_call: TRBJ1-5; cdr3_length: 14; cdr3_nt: TGTGCCAGCAGCCTCCGACAGGTCAATCAGCCCCAGCATTTT; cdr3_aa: CASSLRQVNQPQHF
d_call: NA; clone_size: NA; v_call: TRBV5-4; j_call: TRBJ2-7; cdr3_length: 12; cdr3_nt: TGTGCCAGCAGCATTCCTTCTGAGGAGCAGTACTTC; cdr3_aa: CASSIPSEEQYF
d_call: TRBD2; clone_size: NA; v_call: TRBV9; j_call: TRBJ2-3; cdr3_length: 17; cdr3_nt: TGTGCCAGCAGCGTAGCCCGGAGCGGGGGAGACACAGATACGCAGTATTTT; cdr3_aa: CASSVARSGGDTDTQYF
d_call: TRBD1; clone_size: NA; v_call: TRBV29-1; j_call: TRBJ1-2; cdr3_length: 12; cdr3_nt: TGCAGCGTTATGGACAGGGGGCAAGGCTACACCTTC; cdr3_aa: CSVMDRGQGYTF
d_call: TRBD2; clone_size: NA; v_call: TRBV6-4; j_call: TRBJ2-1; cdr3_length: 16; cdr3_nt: TGTGCCAGCAGTGACTCGACTAGCGGAGGAAGCAATGAGCAGTTCTTC; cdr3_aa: CASSDSTSGGSNEQFF
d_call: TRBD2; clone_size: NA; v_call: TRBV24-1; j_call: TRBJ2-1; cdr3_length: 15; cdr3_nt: TGTGCCACCAGTGACGGGACTAGCGGGAGAGGTGAGCAGTTCTTC; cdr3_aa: CATSDGTSGRGEQFF
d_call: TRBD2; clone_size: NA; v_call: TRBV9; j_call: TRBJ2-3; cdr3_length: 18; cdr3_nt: TGTGCCAGCAGCGTAGGCGCAAAGCTAGCGGGGAGCACAGATACGCAGTATTTT; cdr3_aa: CASSVGAKLAGSTDTQYF
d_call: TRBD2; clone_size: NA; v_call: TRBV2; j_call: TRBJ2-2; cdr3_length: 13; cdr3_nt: TGTGCCAGCACCCTAGCGGGACCCGGGGAGCTGTTTTTT; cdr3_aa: CASTLAGPGELFF
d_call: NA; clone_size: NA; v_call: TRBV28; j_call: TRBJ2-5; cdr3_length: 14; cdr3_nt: TGTGCCAGCGCAACCCCAGGGTCGGGAGAGACCCAGTACTTC; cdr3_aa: CASATPGSGETQYF
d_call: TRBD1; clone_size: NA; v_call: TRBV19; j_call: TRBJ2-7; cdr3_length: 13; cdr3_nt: TGTGCCAGTAGTCAGGACAGGGTCCACGAGCAGTACTTC; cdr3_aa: CASSQDRVHEQYF
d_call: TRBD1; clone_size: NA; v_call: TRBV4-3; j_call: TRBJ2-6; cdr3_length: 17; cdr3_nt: TGCGCCAGCAGCCAGGGACAGGGAAGGTCTGGGGCCAACGTCCTGACTTTC; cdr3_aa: CASSQGQGRSGANVLTF
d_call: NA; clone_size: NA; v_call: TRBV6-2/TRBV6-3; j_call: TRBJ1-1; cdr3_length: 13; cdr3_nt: TGTGCCAGCAGTGGGCAAAGGTACACTGAAGCTTTCTTT; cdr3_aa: CASSGQRYTEAFF
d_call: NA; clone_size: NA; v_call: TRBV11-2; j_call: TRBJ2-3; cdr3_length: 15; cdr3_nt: TGTGCCAGCAGCTCCTGGGGGACTGACACAGATACGCAGTATTTT; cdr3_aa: CASSSWGTDTDTQYF
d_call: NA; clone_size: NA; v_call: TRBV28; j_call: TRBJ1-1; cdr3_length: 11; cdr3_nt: TGTGCCAGCAGTCATAGCCACGAAGCTTTCTTT; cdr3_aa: CASSHSHEAFF
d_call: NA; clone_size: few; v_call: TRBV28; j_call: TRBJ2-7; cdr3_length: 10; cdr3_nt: TGTGCCAGCAGTACCAGGGAGCAGTACTTC; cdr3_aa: CASSTREQYF
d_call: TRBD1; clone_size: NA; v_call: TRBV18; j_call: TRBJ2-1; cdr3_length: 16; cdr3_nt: TGTGCCAGCTCACCACTTCCAGGGGGTAGTTCGGATGAGCAGTTCTTC; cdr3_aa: CASSPLPGGSSDEQFF
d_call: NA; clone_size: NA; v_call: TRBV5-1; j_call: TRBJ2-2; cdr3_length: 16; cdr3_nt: TGCGCCAGCAGCCCGAACCCGGGACAGAACACCGGGGAGCTGTTTTTT; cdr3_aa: CASSPNPGQNTGELFF
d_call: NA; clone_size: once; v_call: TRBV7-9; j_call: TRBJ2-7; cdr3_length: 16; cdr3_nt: TGTGCCAGCAGCTTAGCCCGGGAGTTTTCCTCCTACGAGCAGTACTTC; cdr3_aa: CASSLAREFSSYEQYF
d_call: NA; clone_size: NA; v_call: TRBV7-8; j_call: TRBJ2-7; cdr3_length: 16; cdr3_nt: TGTGCCAGCAGCTTTAGTGGGGCAGACCTCTCCTACGAGCAGTACTTC; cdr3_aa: CASSFSGADLSYEQYF
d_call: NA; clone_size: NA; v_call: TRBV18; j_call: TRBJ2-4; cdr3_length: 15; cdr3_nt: TGTGCCAGCTCACCGGGTCCCTCCGGGGGAAACATTCAGTACTTC; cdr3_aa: CASSPGPSGGNIQYF
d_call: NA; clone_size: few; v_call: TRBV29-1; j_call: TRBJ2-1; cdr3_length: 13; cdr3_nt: TGCAGCGTTGGCAGGCAGCCTATTAATGAGCAGTTCTTC; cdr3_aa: CSVGRQPINEQFF
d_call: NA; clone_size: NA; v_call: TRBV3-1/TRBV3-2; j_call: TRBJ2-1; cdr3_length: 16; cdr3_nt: TGTGCCAGCAGCCCCAGAGAGTACGGGACTTACAATGAGCAGTTCTTC; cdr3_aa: CASSPREYGTYNEQFF
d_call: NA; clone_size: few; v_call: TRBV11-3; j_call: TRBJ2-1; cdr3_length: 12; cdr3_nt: TGTGCCAGCAGCGCCTCGAGCTATGAGCAGTTCTTC; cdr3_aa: CASSASSYEQFF
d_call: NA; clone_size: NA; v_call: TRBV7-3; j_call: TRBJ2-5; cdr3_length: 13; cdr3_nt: TGTGCCAGCAGCTTAACAAGGGGAGAGACCCAGTACTTC; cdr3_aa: CASSLTRGETQYF
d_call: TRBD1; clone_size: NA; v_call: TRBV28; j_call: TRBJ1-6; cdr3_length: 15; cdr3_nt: TGTGCCAGCAGTACCCTAGGGACAGCCAATTCACCCCTCCACTTT; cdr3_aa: CASSTLGTANSPLHF
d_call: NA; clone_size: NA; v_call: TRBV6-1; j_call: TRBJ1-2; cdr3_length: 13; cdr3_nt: TGTGCCAGCAGTGAAGCTTCCCTCTATGGCTACACCTTC; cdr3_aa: CASSEASLYGYTF